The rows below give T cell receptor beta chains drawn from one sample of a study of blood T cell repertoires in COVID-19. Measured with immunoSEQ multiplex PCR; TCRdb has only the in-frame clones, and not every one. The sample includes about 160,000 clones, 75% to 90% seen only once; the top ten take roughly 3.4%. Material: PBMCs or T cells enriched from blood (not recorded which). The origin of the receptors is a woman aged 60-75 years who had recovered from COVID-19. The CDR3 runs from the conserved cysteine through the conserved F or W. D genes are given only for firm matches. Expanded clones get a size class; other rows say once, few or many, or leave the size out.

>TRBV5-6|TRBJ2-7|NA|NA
CASSRIVGAAYEQYF
TGTGCCAGCAGCCGTATCGTGGGGGCGGCCTACGAGCAGTACTTC
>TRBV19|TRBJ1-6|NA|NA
CASSILDSNSPLHF
TGTGCCAGTAGTATCTTGGACAGTAATTCACCCCTCCACTTT
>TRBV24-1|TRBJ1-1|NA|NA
CATSDSGGRGAFF
TGTGCCACCAGTGATTCGGGGGGGCGCGGAGCTTTCTTT
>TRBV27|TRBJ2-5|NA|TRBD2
CASRQPGGETQYF
TGTGCCAGCAGGCAGCCGGGAGGAGAGACCCAGTACTTC
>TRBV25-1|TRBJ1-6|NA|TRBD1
CASSGTGGGSPLHF
TGTGCCAGCAGCGGGACAGGGGGCGGTTCACCCCTCCACTTT
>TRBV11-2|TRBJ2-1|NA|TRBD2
CASSFGGGRNEQFF
TGTGCCAGCAGCTTCGGCGGGGGGCGCAATGAGCAGTTCTTC
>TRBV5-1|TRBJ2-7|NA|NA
CASREGDYEQYF
TGCGCCAGCAGAGAAGGGGATTACGAGCAGTACTTC
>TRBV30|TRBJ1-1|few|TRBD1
CAWSVSRGDVAFF
TGTGCCTGGAGTGTAAGCAGGGGGGATGTAGCTTTCTTT
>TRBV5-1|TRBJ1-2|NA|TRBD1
CASSGAGQGRYGYTF
TGCGCCAGCAGCGGAGCGGGACAGGGACGCTATGGCTACACCTTC
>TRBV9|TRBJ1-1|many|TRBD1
CASSVGGTGTYTEAFF
TGTGCCAGCAGCGTAGGGGGGACAGGAACTTACACTGAAGCTTTCTTT
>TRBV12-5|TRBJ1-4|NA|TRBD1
CASGLRDRAGEKLFF
TGTGCTAGTGGTTTGCGAGACAGGGCGGGAGAAAAACTGTTTTTT
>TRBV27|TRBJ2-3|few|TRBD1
CASSVMTGSVDTQYF
TGTGCCAGCAGTGTAATGACAGGGTCTGTCGATACGCAGTATTTT
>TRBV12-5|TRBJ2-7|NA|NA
CASGLPRTAGSYEQYF
TGTGCTAGTGGTTTGCCTAGGACTGCTGGCTCCTACGAGCAGTACTTC
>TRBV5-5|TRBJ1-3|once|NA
CASSLYGEGNTIYF
TGTGCCAGCAGCTTGTACGGAGAAGGAAACACCATATATTTT
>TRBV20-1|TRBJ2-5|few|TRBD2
CSASKSQRGGLETQYF
TGCAGTGCTAGTAAATCCCAGCGGGGGGGCCTCGAGACCCAGTACTTC
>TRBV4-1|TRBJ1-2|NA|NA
CASSPRTMPTSNYGYTF
TGCGCCAGCAGCCCGAGGACAATGCCCACTTCTAACTATGGCTACACCTTC
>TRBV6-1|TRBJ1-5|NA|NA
CASSESPGVNQPQHF
TGTGCCAGCAGTGAATCACCAGGGGTCAATCAGCCCCAGCATTTT
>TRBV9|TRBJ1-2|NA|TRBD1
CASTRTGNDGYTF
TGTGCCAGCACCCGGACAGGGAACGATGGCTACACCTTC
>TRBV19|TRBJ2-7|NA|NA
CASSRDVHTASYEQYF
TGTGCCAGCTCGCGGGACGTCCACACCGCTTCCTACGAGCAGTACTTC
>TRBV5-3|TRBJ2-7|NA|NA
CARSLGAKEQYF
TGTGCCAGAAGCTTGGGGGCGAAGGAGCAGTACTTC
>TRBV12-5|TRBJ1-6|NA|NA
CASGLVQGSVLHF
TGTGCTAGTGGTTTGGTCCAGGGGTCCGTCCTCCACTTT
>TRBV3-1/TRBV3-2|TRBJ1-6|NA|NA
CASSPRPEANSPLHF
TGTGCCAGCAGTCCGAGACCCGAGGCCAATTCACCCCTCCACTTT
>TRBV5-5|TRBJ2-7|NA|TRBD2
CASGTSGGYEQYF
TGTGCCAGTGGGACTAGCGGGGGCTACGAGCAGTACTTC
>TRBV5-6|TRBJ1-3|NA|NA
CASSLVRGSGNTIYF
TGTGCCAGCAGCTTGGTTCGGGGTAGTGGAAACACCATATATTTT
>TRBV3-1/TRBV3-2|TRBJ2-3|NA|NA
CASSPHSPSTDTQYF
TGTGCCAGCAGCCCTCACTCTCCTAGCACAGATACGCAGTATTTT
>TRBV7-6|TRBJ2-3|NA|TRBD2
CASSLSPAGETDTQYF
TGTGCCAGCAGCTTGAGCCCAGCGGGGGAAACAGATACGCAGTATTTT
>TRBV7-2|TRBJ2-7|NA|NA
CASSARTEYEQYF
TGTGCCAGCAGCGCGAGGACAGAATACGAGCAGTACTTC
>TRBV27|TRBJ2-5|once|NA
CASSFRGETQYF
TGTGCCAGCAGTTTCAGGGGAGAGACCCAGTACTTC
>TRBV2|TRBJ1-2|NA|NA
CASSVDGGYGYTF
TGTGCCAGCAGTGTTGACGGAGGATATGGCTACACCTTC
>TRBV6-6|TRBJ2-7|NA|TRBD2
CASSLTSGGNVKTCEQYF
TGTGCCAGCAGTCTGACTAGCGGGGGGAACGTTAAAACCTGCGAGCAGTACTTC
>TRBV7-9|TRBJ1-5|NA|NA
CASSFTGDQPQHF
TGTGCCAGCAGTTTCACTGGAGATCAGCCCCAGCATTTT
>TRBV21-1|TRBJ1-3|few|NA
CASSKGDRDRTGNTIYF
TGTGCCAGCAGCAAAGGCGACAGGGATCGAACAGGAAACACCATATATTTT
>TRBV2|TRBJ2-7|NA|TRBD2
CASTQTSGGAAQYF
TGTGCCAGCACCCAGACTAGCGGGGGGGCCGCGCAGTACTTC
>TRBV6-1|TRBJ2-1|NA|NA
CASSEVGLEQFF
TGTGCCAGCAGTGAAGTGGGGCTTGAGCAGTTCTTC
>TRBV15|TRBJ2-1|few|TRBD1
CATSREAGGAYNEQFF
TGTGCCACCAGCAGAGAGGCAGGGGGAGCCTACAATGAGCAGTTCTTC
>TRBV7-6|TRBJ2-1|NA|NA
CASSLVGDSYNEQFF
TGTGCCAGCAGCTTAGTCGGGGACTCCTACAATGAGCAGTTCTTC
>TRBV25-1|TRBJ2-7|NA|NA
CASSESAGGAYEQYF
TGTGCCAGCAGTGAATCGGCTGGAGGGGCTTACGAGCAGTACTTC
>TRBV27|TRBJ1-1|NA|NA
CASSLGQNTEAFF
TGTGCCAGCAGTTTAGGACAGAACACTGAAGCTTTCTTT
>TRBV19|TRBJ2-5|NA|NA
CASSPGGNRRETQYF
TGTGCCAGTAGTCCAGGGGGGAATCGGCGAGAGACCCAGTACTTC
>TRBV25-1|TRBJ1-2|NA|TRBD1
CASKGGPGGPRGYGYTF
TGTGCCAGCAAAGGGGGGCCAGGGGGCCCGAGGGGCTATGGCTACACCTTC
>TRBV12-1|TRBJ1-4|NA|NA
CASSFLGQGDDEKLFF
TGTGCCAGCAGCTTCCTAGGACAGGGTGATGATGAAAAACTGTTTTTT
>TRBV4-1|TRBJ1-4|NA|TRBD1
CASSRTGGHEKLFF
TGCGCCAGCAGCCGGACAGGGGGGCATGAAAAACTGTTTTTT
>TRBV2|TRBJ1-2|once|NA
CASSEAIGGYGYTF
TGTGCCAGCAGTGAAGCTATCGGGGGGTATGGCTACACCTTC
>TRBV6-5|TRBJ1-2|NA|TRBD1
CASSSEGQGVYGYTF
TGTGCCAGCAGTTCAGAGGGGCAGGGGGTGTATGGCTACACCTTC
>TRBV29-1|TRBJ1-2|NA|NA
CSYRDTNYGYTF
TGCAGCTACCGGGACACCAACTATGGCTACACCTTC
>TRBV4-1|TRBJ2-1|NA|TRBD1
CASSQVPGQGDEQFF
TGCGCCAGCAGCCAAGTACCGGGACAGGGGGATGAGCAGTTCTTC
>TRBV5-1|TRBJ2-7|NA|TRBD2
CASSLGTGLAGAHEQYF
TGCGCCAGCAGCTTGGGGACAGGACTAGCGGGGGCGCACGAGCAGTACTTC
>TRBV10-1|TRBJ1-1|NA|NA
CASSEEGNTEAFF
TGCGCCAGCAGTGAGGAGGGGAACACTGAAGCTTTCTTT
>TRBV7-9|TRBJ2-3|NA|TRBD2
CASSWPPLAGGLAMDTQYF
TGTGCCAGCAGCTGGCCACCTCTAGCGGGGGGGCTGGCTATGGATACGCAGTATTTT
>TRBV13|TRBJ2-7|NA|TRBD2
CASTQTSGGLAYEQYF
TGTGCCAGCACCCAGACTAGCGGGGGCTTAGCCTACGAGCAGTACTTC
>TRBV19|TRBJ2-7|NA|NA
CASSIRGSREQYF
TGTGCCAGTAGTATAAGAGGGAGCCGGGAGCAGTACTTC
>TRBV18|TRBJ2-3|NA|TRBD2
CASSPRGREGLAGGRTDTQYF
TGTGCCAGCTCACCACGGGGCAGGGAAGGACTAGCGGGGGGCCGCACAGATACGCAGTATTTT
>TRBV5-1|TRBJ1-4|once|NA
CASSLASGFGEKLFF
TGCGCCAGCAGCTTGGCATCCGGGTTTGGCGAAAAACTGTTTTTT
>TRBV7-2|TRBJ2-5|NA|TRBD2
CASSPGLALYQETQYF
TGTGCCAGCAGTCCGGGACTAGCGCTATACCAAGAGACCCAGTACTTC
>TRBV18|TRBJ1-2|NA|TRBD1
CASSRDRDPYGYTF
TGTGCCAGCTCACGGGACAGGGATCCCTATGGCTACACCTTC
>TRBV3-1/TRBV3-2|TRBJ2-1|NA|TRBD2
CASSPQRGGREQFF
TGTGCCAGCAGTCCCCAGCGGGGGGGCAGGGAGCAGTTCTTC
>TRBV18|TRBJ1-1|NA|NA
CASSPPGLLGGEAFF
TGTGCCAGCTCACCACCGGGCCTACTGGGAGGTGAAGCTTTCTTT
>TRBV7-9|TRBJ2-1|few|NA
CASSSGRPEVFF
TGTGCCAGCAGCTCGGGGAGACCGGAGGTGTTCTTC
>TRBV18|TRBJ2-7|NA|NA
CASSQTGSIGSYEQYF
TGTGCCAGCTCCCAAACGGGGAGCATCGGCTCCTACGAGCAGTACTTC